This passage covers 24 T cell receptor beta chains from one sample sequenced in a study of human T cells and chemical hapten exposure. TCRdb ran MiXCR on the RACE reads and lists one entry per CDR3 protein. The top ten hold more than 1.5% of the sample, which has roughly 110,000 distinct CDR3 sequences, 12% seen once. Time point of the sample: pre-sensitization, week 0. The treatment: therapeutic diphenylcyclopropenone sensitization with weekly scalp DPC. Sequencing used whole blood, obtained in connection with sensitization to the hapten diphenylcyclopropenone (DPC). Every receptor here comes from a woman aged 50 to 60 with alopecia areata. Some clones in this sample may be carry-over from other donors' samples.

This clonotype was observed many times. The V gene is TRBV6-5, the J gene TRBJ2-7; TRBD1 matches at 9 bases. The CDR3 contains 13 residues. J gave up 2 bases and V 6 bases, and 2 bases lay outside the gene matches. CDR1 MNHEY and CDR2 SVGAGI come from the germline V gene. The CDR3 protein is CASSRDRAYEQYF. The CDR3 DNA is TGTGCCAGCAGCCGGGACAGGGCCTACGAGCAGTACTTC.

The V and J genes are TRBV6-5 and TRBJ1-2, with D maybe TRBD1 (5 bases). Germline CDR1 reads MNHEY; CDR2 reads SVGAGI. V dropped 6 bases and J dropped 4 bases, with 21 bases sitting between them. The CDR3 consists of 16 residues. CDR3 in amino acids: CASRLLTSGPFYGYTF. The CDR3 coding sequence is TGTGCCAGCAGGTTACTGACTTCAGGGCCTTTCTATGGCTACACCTTC.

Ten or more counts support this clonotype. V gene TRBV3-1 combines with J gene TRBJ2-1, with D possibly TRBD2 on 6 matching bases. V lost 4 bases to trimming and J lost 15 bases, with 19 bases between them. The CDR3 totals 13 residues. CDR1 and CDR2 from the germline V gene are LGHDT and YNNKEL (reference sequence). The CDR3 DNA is TGTGCCAGCAGCCGCACCGGGAGTCCTGGGTGGTTCTTC. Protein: CASSRTGSPGWFF.

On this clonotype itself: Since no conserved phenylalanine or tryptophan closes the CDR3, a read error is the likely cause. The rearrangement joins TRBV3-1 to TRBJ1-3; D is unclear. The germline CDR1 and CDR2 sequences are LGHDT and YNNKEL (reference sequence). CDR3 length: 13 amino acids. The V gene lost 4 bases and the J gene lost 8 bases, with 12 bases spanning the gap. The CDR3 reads CASSPSVAYTIYL. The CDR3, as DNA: TGTGCCAGCAGCCCTTCGGTGGCTTACACCATATATCTT.

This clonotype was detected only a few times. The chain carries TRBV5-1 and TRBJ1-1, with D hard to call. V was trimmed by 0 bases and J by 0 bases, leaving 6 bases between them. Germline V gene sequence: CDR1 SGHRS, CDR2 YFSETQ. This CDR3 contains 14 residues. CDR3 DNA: TGCGCCAGCAGCTTGGCCCCGCTGAACACTGAAGCTTTCTTT. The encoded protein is CASSLAPLNTEAFF. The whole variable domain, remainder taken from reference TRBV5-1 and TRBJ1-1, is KAGVTQTPRYLIKTRGQQVTLSCSPISGHRSVSWYQQTPGQGLQFLFEYFSETQRNKGNFPGRFSGRQFSNSRSEMNVSTLELGDSALYLCASSLAPLNTEAFFGQGTRLTVV.

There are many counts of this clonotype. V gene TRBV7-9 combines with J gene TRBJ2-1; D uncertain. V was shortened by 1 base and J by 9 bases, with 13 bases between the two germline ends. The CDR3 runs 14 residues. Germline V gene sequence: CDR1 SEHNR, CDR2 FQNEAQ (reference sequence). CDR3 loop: CASSLVATTPEQFF. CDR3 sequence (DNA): TGTGCCAGCAGCTTAGTGGCTACCACCCCTGAGCAGTTCTTC.

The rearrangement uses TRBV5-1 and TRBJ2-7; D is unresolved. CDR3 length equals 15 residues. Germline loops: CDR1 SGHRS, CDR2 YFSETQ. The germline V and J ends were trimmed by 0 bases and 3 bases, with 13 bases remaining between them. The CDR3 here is CASSLALGNFYEQYF. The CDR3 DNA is TGCGCCAGCAGCTTGGCCCTTGGCAACTTCTACGAGCAGTACTTC.

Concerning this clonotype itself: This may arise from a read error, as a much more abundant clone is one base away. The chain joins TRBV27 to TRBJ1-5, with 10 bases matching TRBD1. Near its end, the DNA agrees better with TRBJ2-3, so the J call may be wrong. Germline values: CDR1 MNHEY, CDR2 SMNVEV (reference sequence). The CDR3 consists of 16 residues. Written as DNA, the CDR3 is TGTGCCAGCAGTTCGCTGGGACAGGGGCCCAATCAGCCCCAGTATTTT. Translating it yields CASSSLGQGPNQPQYF.

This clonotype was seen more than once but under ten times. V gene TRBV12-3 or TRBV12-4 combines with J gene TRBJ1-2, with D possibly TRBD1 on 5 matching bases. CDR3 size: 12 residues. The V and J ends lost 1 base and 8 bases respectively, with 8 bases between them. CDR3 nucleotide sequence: TGTGCCAGCAGTTTAGAGCCAGGGGGCTACACCTTC. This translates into CASSLEPGGYTF.

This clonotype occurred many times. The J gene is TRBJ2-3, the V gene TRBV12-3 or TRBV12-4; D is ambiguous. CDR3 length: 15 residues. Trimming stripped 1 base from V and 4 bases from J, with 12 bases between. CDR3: CASSLDARRPDTQYF. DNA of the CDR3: TGTGCCAGCAGTTTAGATGCTAGGAGACCAGATACGCAGTATTTT.

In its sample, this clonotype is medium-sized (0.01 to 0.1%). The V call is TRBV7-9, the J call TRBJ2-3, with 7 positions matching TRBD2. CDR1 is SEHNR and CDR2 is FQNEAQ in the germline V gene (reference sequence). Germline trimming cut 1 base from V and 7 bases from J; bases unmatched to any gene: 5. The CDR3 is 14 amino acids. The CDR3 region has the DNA TGTGCCAGCAGCTTAGGTTCTAGCGGCTATACGCAGTATTTT. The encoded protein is CASSLGSSGYTQYF.

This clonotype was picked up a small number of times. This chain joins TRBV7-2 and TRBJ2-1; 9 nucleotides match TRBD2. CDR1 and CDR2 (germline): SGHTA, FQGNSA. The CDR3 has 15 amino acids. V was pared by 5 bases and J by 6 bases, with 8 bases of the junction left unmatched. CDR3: CASSPAGTSLNEQFF. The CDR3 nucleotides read TGTGCCAGCAGCCCAGCCGGGACTAGCCTCAATGAGCAGTTCTTC.

The CDR3 sequence: CASSKQGANNQPQHF. The CDR3 DNA is TGCGCCAGCAGCAAACAGGGGGCGAACAATCAGCCCCAGCATTTT. J is TRBJ1-5 and V is TRBV4-1; 9 bases agree with TRBD1. The V and J ends lost 5 bases and 3 bases, in that order; junction bases with no gene match: 5. The germline gives CDR1 MGHRA, CDR2 YSYEKL. The CDR3 sequence is 15 residues long.

Here the CDR3 reads CASSLEGGSPLHF. The CDR3 coding sequence is TGTGCCAGCAGCTTAGAAGGGGGATCACCCCTCCACTTT. This chain joins TRBV7-9 and TRBJ1-6; D is perhaps TRBD1 (6 bases). Germline CDR1 reads SEHNR; CDR2 reads FQNEAQ (reference sequence). The CDR3 has 13 residues. Trimming stripped 1 base from V and 10 bases from J, with 8 bases between.

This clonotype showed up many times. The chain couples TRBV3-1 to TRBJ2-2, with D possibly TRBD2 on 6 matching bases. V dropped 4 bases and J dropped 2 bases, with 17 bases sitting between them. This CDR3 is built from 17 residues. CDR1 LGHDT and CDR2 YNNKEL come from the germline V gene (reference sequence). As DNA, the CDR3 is TGTGCCAGCAGCCGAGTCGCGGGGCAGGGAAACACCGGGGAGCTGTTTTTT. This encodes CASSRVAGQGNTGELFF.

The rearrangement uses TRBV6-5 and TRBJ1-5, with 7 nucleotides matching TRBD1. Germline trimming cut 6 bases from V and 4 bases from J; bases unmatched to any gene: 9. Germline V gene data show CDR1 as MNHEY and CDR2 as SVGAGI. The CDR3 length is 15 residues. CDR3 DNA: TGTGCCAGCAGGGGGGATAAGGGGGCGAATCAGCCCCAGCATTTT. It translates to CASRGDKGANQPQHF.

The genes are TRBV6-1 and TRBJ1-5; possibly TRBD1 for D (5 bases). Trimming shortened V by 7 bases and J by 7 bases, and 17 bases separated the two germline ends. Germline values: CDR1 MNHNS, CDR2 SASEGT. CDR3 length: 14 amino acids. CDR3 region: CASNTGQGWQPQHF. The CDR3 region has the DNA TGTGCCAGCAATACGGGGCAGGGATGGCAGCCCCAGCATTTT.

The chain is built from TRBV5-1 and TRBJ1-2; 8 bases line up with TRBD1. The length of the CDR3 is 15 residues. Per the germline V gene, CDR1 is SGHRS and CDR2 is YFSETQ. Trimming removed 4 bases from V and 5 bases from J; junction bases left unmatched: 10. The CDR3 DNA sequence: TGCGCCAGCAGCGGTGGGCAGGACAGGGTATATGGCTACACCTTC. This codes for CASSGGQDRVYGYTF.

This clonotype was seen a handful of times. CDR3 in amino acids: CAISESLNTEAFF. In DNA form, the CDR3 reads TGTGCCATCAGTGAGTCTTTGAACACTGAAGCTTTCTTT. This chain uses TRBV10-3 with TRBJ1-1; D remains ambiguous. This CDR3 is 13 amino acids long. Per the germline V gene, CDR1 is ENHRY and CDR2 is SYGVKD. The ends were cut back, 0 bases at V and 0 bases at J, with 2 bases in the middle.

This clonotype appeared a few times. The DNA of the CDR3 is TGTGCCAGCAGCCAAGGGATGAGTGAAAAACTGTTTTTT. Residues: CASSQGMSEKLFF. The genes are TRBV7-9 and TRBJ1-4; D is unresolved. Trimming cost V 5 bases and J 7 bases, with 11 bases left between them. This CDR3 is built from 13 residues. CDR1 SEHNR and CDR2 FQNEAQ come from the germline V gene (reference sequence).

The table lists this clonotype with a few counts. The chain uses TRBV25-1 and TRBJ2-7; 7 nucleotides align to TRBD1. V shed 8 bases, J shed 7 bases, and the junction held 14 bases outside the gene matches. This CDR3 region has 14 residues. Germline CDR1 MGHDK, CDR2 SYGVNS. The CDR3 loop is CASGTGADSLEQYF. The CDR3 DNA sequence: TGTGCCAGCGGCACAGGGGCGGATTCGTTGGAGCAGTACTTC.

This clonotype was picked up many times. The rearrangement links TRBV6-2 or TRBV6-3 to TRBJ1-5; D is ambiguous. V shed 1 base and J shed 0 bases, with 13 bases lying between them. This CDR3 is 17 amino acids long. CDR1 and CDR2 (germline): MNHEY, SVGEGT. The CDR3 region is CASSYFYSDHSNQPQHF. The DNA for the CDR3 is TGTGCCAGCAGTTACTTTTACAGCGATCATAGCAATCAGCCCCAGCATTTT.

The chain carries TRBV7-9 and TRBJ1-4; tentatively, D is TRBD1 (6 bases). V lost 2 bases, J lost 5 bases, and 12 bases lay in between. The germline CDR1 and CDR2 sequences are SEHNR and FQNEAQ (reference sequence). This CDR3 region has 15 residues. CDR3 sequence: CASSLTGTSNEKLFF. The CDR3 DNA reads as TGTGCCAGCAGCTTAACGGGGACATCAAATGAAAAACTGTTTTTT.

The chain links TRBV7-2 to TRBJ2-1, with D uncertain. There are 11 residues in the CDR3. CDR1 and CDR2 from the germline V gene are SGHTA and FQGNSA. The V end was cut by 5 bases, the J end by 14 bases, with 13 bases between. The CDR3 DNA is TGTGCCAGCAGCGCGTCGGTTACTAAGTTCTTC. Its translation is CASSASVTKFF.